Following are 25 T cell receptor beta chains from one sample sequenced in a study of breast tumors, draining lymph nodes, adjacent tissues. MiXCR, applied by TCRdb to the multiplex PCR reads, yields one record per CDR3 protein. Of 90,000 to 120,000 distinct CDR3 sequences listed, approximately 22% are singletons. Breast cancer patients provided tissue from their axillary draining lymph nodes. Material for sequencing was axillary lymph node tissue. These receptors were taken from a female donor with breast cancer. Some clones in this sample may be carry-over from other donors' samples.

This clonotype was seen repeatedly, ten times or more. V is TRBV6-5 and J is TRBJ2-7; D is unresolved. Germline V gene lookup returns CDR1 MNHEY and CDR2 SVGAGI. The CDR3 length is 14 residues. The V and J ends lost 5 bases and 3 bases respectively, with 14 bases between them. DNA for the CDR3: TGTGCCAGCAGTCTATTAGGGAACAACTACGAGCAGTACTTC. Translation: CASSLLGNNYEQYF.

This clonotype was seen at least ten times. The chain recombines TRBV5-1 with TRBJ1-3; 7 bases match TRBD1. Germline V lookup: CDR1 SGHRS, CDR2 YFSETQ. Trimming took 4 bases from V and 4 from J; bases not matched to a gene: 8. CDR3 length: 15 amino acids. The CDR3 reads CASSHRQGSGNTIYF. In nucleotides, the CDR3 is TGCGCCAGCAGCCACCGACAGGGATCAGGAAACACCATATATTTT.

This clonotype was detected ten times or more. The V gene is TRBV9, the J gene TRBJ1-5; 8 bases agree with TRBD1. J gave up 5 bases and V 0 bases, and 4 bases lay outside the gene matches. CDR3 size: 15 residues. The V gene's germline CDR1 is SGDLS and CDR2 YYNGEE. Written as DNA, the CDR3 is TGTGCCAGCAGCGTAGGGACAGGGCTGGATCAGCCCCAGCATTTT. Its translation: CASSVGTGLDQPQHF.

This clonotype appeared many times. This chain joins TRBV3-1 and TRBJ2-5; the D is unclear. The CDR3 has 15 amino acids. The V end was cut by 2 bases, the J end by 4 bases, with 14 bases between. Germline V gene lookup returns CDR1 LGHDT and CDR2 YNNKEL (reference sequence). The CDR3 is CASSQQGQEAETQYF. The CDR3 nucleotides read TGTGCCAGCAGCCAACAAGGTCAGGAAGCAGAGACCCAGTACTTC.

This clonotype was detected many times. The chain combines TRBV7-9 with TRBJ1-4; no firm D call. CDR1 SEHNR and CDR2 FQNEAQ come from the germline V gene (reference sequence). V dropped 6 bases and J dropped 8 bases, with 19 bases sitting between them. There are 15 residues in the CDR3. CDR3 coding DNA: TGTGCCAGCAGTTTAACATACGGGCAGACGGAAAAACTGTTTTTT. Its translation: CASSLTYGQTEKLFF.

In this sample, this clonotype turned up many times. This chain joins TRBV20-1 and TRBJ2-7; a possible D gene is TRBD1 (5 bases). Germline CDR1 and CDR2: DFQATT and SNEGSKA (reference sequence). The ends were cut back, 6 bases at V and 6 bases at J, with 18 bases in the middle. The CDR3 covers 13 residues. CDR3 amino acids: CSAIKPQGSEQYF. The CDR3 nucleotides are TGCAGTGCAATAAAGCCCCAGGGATCCGAGCAGTACTTC.

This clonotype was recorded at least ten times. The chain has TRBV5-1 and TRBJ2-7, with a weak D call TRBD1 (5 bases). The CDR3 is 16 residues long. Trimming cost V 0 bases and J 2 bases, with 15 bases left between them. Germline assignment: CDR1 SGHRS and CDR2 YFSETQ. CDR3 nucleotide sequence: TGCGCCAGCAGCTTGGACGGACATGGGTACCCCTACGAGCAGTACTTC. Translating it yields CASSLDGHGYPYEQYF.

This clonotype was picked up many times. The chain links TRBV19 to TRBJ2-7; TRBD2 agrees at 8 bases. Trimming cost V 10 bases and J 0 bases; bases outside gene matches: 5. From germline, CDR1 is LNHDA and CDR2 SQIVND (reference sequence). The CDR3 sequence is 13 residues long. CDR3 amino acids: CATTGGSSYEQYF. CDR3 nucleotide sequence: TGTGCCACTACGGGGGGGTCCTCCTACGAGCAGTACTTC.

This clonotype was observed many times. CDR3 loop: CASSGRASLGQETQYF. The CDR3, as DNA: TGTGCCAGCAGTGGTCGTGCTTCCCTCGGGCAAGAGACCCAGTACTTC. This chain uses TRBV2 with TRBJ2-5; D remains unclear. The CDR3 covers 16 residues. The germline CDR1 and CDR2 sequences are SNHLY and FYNNEI. V gave up 4 bases and J gave up 2 bases, with 17 bases separating them.

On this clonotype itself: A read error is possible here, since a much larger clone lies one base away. CDR3 residues: CASSRGQEGFGPFF. In DNA form, the CDR3 reads TGCGCCAGCAGCCGAGGACAGGAGGGGTTTGGTCCGTTCTTC. The rearrangement links TRBV4-1 to TRBJ2-1; TRBD1 might be the D (7 bases). The V end lost 4 bases, the J end lost 15 bases, and 22 bases lay between the germline ends. From germline, CDR1 is MGHRA and CDR2 YSYEKL. CDR3 length equals 14 residues.

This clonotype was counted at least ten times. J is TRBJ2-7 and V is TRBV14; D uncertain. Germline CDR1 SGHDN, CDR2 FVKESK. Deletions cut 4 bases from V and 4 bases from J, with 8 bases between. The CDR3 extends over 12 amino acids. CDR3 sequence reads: CASSRARYEQYF. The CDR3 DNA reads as TGTGCCAGCAGCCGAGCAAGGTACGAGCAGTACTTC.

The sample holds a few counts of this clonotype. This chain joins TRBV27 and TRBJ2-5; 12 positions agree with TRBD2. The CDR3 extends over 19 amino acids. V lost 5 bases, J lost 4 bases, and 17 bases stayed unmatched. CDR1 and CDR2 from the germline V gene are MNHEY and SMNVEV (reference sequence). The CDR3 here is CASSPQTLLAGGPLETQYF. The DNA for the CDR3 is TGTGCCAGCAGTCCCCAGACCCTTCTAGCGGGAGGGCCCTTAGAGACCCAGTACTTC.

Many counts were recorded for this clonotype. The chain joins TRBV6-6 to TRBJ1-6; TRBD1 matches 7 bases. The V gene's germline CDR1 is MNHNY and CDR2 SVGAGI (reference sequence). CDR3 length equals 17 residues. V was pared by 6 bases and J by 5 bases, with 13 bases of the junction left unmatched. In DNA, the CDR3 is TGTGCCAGCAGGTCGGCCGACAGGGTAGCAGATAATTCACCCCTCCACTTT. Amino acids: CASRSADRVADNSPLHF.

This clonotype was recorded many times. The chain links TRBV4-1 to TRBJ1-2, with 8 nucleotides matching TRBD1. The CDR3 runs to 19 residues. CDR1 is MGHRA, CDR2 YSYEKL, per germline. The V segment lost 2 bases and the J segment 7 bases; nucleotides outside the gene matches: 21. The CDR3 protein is CASSQPLGIRDRTRIGYTF. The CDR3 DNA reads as TGCGCCAGCAGCCAACCCTTAGGCATCCGGGACAGGACTAGGATTGGCTACACCTTC.

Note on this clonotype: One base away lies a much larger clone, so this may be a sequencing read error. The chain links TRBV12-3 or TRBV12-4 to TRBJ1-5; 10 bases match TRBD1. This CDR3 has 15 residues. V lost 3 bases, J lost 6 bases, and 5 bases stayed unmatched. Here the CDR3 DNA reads TGTGCCAGCAGTTTTGACAGGGGGCGACGTCAGCCCCAGCATTTT. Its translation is CASSFDRGRRQPQHF.

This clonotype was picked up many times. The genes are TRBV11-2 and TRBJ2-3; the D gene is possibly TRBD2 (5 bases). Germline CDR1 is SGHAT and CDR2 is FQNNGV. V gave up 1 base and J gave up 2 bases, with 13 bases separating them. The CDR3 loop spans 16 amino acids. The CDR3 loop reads CASSLVRLRVTDTQYF. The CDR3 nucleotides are TGTGCCAGCAGCTTAGTGCGCTTGAGGGTCACAGATACGCAGTATTTT.

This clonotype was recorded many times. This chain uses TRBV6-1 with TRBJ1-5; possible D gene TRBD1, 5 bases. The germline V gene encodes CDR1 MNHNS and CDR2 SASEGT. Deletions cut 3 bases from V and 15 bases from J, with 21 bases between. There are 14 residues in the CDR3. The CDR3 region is CASSDASRDGPRHF. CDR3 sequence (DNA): TGTGCCAGCAGTGACGCGTCCCGGGACGGGCCACGGCATTTT.

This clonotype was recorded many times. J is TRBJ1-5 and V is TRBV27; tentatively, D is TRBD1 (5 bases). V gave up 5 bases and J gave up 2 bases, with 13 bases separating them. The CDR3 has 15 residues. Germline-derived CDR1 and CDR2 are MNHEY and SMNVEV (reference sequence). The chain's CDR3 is CASSTGNVGNQPQHF. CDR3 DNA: TGTGCCAGCAGTACAGGTAACGTTGGCAATCAGCCCCAGCATTTT.

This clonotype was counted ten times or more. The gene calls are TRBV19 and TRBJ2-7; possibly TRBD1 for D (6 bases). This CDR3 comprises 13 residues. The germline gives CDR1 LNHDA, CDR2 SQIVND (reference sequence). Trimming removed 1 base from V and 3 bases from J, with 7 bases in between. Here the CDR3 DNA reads TGTGCCAGTAGTATAGTCAGGGGCTACGAGCAGTACTTC. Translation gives CASSIVRGYEQYF. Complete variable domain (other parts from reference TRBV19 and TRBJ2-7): DGGITQSPKYLFRKEGQNVTLSCEQNLNHDAMYWYRQDPGQGLRLIYYSQIVNDFQKGDIAEGYSVSREKKESFPLTVTSAQKNPTAFYLCASSIVRGYEQYFGPGTRLTVT.

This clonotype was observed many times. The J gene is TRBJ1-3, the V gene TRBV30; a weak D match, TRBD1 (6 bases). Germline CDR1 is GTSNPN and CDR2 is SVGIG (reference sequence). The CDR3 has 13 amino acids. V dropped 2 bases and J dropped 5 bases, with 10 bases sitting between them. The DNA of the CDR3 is TGTGCCTGGAGTCCAGGGGCCCGAAACACCATATATTTT. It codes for CAWSPGARNTIYF.

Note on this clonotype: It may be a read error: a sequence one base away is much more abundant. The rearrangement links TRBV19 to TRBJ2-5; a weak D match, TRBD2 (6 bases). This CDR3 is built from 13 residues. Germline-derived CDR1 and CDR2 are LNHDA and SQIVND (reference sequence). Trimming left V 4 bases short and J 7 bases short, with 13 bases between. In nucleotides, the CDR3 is TGTGCCAGTAGTAGGGACGCCGGGGGGACCCAGTACTTC. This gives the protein CASSRDAGGTQYF.

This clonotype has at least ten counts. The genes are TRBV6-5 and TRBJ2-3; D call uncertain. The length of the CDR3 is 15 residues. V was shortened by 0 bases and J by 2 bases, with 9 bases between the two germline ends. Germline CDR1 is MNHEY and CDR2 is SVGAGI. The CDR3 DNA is TGTGCCAGCAGTTACTCTGGATATACCACAGATACGCAGTATTTT. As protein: CASSYSGYTTDTQYF.

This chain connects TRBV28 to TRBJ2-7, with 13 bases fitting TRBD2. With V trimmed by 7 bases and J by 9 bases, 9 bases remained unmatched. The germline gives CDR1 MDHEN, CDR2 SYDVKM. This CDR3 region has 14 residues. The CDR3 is CASNDRLAGGVQYF. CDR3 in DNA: TGTGCCAGCAACGATAGACTAGCGGGAGGAGTGCAGTACTTC.

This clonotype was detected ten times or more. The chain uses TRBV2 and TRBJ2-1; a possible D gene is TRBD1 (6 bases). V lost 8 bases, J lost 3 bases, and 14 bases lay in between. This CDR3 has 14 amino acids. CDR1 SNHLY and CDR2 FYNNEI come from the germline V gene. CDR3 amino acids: CASGGQNHYNEQFF. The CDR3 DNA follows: TGTGCCAGCGGAGGACAGAACCACTACAATGAGCAGTTCTTC.

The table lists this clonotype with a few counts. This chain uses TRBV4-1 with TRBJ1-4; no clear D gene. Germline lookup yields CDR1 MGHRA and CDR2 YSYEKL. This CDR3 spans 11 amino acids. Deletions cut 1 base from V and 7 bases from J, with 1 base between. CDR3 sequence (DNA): TGCGCCAGCAGCCAAGGTGAAAAACTGTTTTTT. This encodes CASSQGEKLFF.